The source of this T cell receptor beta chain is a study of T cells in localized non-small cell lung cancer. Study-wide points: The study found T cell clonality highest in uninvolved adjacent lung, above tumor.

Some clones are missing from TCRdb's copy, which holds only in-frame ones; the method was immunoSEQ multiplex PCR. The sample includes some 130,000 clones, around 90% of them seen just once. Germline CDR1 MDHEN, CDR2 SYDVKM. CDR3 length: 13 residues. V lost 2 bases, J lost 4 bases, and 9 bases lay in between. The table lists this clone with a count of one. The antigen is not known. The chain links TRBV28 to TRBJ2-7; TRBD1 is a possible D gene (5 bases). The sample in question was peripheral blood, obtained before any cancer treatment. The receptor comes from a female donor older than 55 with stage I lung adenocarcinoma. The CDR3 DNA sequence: TGTGCCAGCAGTTTAGCAGGGAAGTACGAGCAGTACTTC. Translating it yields CASSLAGKYEQYF.